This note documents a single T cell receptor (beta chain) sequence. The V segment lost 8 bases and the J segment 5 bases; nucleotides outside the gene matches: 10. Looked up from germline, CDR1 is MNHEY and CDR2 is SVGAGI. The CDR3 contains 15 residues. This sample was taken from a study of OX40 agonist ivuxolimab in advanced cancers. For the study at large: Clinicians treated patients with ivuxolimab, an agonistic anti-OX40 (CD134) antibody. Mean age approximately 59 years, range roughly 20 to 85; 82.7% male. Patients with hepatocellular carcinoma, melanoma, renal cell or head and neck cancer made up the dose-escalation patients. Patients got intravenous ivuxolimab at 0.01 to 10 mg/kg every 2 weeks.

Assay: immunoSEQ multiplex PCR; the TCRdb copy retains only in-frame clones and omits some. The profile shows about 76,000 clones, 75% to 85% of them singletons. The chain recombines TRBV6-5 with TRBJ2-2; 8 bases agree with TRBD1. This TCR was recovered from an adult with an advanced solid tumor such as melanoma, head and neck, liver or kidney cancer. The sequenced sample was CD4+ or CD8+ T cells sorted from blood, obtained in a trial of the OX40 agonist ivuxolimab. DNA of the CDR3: TGTGCCAGCTCGAAGGGGCAGGGGGCAACCGGGGAGCTGTTTTTT. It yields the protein CASSKGQGATGELFF.